The T cell receptor (beta chain) under discussion was sequenced for a study of cytomegalovirus exposure and HLA in healthy donors. The study's findings and limits: TCR beta chains associated with HLA were, in a later analysis, more clonally expanded than equally common others. Most TCR beta V segments were productive about 90% or about 30% of the time in an earlier analysis. The records held CMV serostatus as the only immune exposure information. There were 150 to 200 TCR beta chains listed as cytomegalovirus-associated.

On this clone itself: The antigen remains undetermined.

V lost 6 bases to trimming and J lost 11 bases, with 17 bases between them. Germline V gives CDR1 LGHNT, CDR2 FRNRAP. This CDR3 has 13 amino acids. The PCR employed 60 Vbeta primers together with 13 Jbeta primers. Generated by immunoSEQ multiplex PCR, the TCRdb table keeps only in-frame clones and is missing some. The table has 170,000 or so clones, roughly 79% seen once. Sequencing was done on a sample of PBMCs. This chain joins TRBV12-5 and TRBJ2-1; D is unresolved. The TCR sequence derives from a male donor in good health and CMV-seronegative. CDR3 sequence reads: CASGPGTPSQQFF. The CDR3 region has the DNA TGTGCTAGTGGCCCAGGCACCCCCTCCCAGCAGTTCTTC.